A selection of T cell receptor beta chains follows, all from one sample in a study of OX40 agonist ivuxolimab in advanced cancers. The table came from immunoSEQ multiplex PCR; TCRdb's copy has only in-frame clones and leaves some out. The sample lists 65,000 or so clones; 80% to 95% were seen once. This specimen was CD4+ or CD8+ T cells sorted from blood, taken in a trial of the OX40 agonist ivuxolimab. These TCRs come from an adult with an advanced solid tumor such as melanoma, head and neck, liver or kidney cancer. The CDR3 runs from the conserved cysteine through the conserved F or W. A D gene is named only where the DNA matches it firmly. The size of a clone is reported for some rows only, either as once, few or many, or as a class for expanded clones.

clone size: -
J gene: TRBJ2-7
V gene: TRBV29-1
D gene: TRBD2
CDR3 DNA: TGCAGCGTTGTGATTAGCGGGACCGTTAACTCCTACGAGCAGTACTTC
CDR3 protein: CSVVISGTVNSYEQYF

clone size: -
J gene: TRBJ1-1
V gene: TRBV7-9
D gene: -
CDR3 DNA: TGTGCCAGCAGCTTAGTTCCGTACACTGAAGCTTTCTTT
CDR3 protein: CASSLVPYTEAFF

clone size: -
J gene: TRBJ1-4
V gene: TRBV2
D gene: -
CDR3 DNA: TGTGCCAGCAGGGACAGAAGCTATAATGAAAAACTGTTTTTT
CDR3 protein: CASRDRSYNEKLFF

clone size: -
J gene: TRBJ2-1
V gene: TRBV7-9
D gene: TRBD1
CDR3 DNA: TGTGCCAGCAGCCAGACCAGACAGGGTTACAATGAGCAGTTCTTC
CDR3 protein: CASSQTRQGYNEQFF

clone size: -
J gene: TRBJ2-1
V gene: TRBV27
D gene: TRBD2
CDR3 DNA: TGTGCCAGCAGTTTGGGACTAGTCGACAATGAGCAGTTCTTC
CDR3 protein: CASSLGLVDNEQFF

clone size: once
J gene: TRBJ2-3
V gene: TRBV5-1
D gene: -
CDR3 DNA: TGCGCCAGCATCGGACCAGGCTCTAGCACAGATACGCAGTATTTT
CDR3 protein: CASIGPGSSTDTQYF

clone size: -
J gene: TRBJ2-7
V gene: TRBV28
D gene: -
CDR3 DNA: TGTGCCAGCAGTCCCCCTCGGTACGAGCAGTACTTC
CDR3 protein: CASSPPRYEQYF

clone size: -
J gene: TRBJ1-2
V gene: TRBV27
D gene: TRBD1
CDR3 DNA: TGTGCCAGCAGTTTATTGGACAGGGGGGGCTACACCTTC
CDR3 protein: CASSLLDRGGYTF

clone size: -
J gene: TRBJ2-7
V gene: TRBV7-2
D gene: -
CDR3 DNA: TGTGCCAGCAGCCCCGTGGGGGTGAGCGAGCAGTACTTC
CDR3 protein: CASSPVGVSEQYF

clone size: -
J gene: TRBJ2-7
V gene: TRBV5-1
D gene: -
CDR3 DNA: TGCGCCAGCAGCCTCCTATACTACGAGCAGTACTTC
CDR3 protein: CASSLLYYEQYF

clone size: -
J gene: TRBJ2-1
V gene: TRBV14
D gene: TRBD2
CDR3 DNA: TGTGCCAGCAGCCAGGCGGGACTACACCATGAGCAGTTCTTC
CDR3 protein: CASSQAGLHHEQFF

clone size: -
J gene: TRBJ2-1
V gene: TRBV9
D gene: -
CDR3 DNA: TGTGCCAGCAGCGTAGGTGCCAGCGGTATCTACAATGAGCAGTTCTTC
CDR3 protein: CASSVGASGIYNEQFF